The sequence of this T cell receptor (beta chain) was determined in a study of blood T cell repertoires in COVID-19. About the research overall: Some COVID-19 samples were acute and others convalescent; all came from the United States, Italy and Spain. Sources were T cells, B-cell-depleted T cells, or PBMCs; the material itself was cDNA or gDNA.

This CDR3 contains 19 residues. Germline V gene lookup returns CDR1 MDHEN and CDR2 SYDVKM. V was pared by 5 bases and J by 1 base, with 7 bases of the junction left unmatched. In the study's own analysis: Counts of nucleated cells, estimated from reference gene primer amplification, were obtained. Using immunoSEQ multiplex PCR, the repertoire was profiled, and TCRdb retains in-frame clones only, with some absent. The D gene and trimming were derived from the DNA, and the V and J assignments and clone size from that table. The top ten clones hold 5.5% to 8.5% of a sample with fewer than 90,000 clones, 70% to 90% of them seen once.

The TCR sequence derives from a woman of 80 years or more with active COVID-19. Sequencing was carried out using peripheral blood. The chain is built from TRBV28 and TRBJ2-2; 16 bases are shared with TRBD2. CDR3 in DNA: TGTGCCAGCAGTCCCCCGGGACTAGCGGGAGGGGAGAACACCGGGGAGCTGTTTTTT. Encoded protein: CASSPPGLAGGENTGELFF.